One sample yielded the 26 T cell receptor beta chains listed below, sequenced in a study of T cells in tumors after PD-1 blockade. The method was immunoSEQ multiplex PCR; TCRdb's version includes in-frame clones alone and lacks a portion of them. The sample yields tens of thousands of clones, 74% seen once. The sequences come from PBMCs, collected after anti-PD-1 treatment. These receptors were taken from a human donor with basal cell carcinoma.

The chain is built from TRBV5-1 and TRBJ2-1; perhaps TRBD2 as D (5 bases). The CDR3 extends over 14 amino acids. V lost 0 bases and J lost 7, with 11 bases in between. Germline V gene lookup returns CDR1 SGHRS and CDR2 YFSETQ. CDR3 amino acids: CASSLAGSNNEQFF. The CDR3 DNA sequence: TGCGCCAGCAGCTTGGCTGGGAGCAATAATGAGCAGTTCTTC.

This chain uses TRBV18 with TRBJ2-6, with 10 bases identical to TRBD1. V gave up 7 bases and J gave up 3 bases; unmatched junction bases: 9. The germline V gene has CDR1 KGHSH and CDR2 LQKENI. CDR3 length equals 17 residues. The CDR3 sequence: CASFPTGGVNGANVLTF. As DNA, the CDR3 is TGTGCCAGCTTCCCGACAGGGGGCGTAAATGGGGCCAACGTCCTGACTTTC.

The V gene is TRBV20-1, the J gene TRBJ2-1; the match to TRBD2 covers 7 bases. This CDR3 region has 11 residues. V trimming: 4 bases; J trimming: 7 bases; junction bases outside the gene matches: 1. Germline CDR1 is DFQATT and CDR2 is SNEGSKA (reference sequence). CDR3: CSATGRNEQFF. In DNA, the CDR3 is TGCAGTGCTACCGGGAGGAATGAGCAGTTCTTC.

This rearrangement joins TRBV3-1 (or the pseudogene TRBV3-2) to TRBJ2-7; perhaps TRBD2 as D (5 bases). The CDR3 contains 13 residues. Germline CDR1 reads LGHDT; CDR2 reads YNNKEL (reference sequence). Trimming removed 7 bases from V and 0 bases from J, with 10 bases in between. CDR3 sequence: CASTTGISYEQYF. The CDR3 region has the DNA TGTGCCAGCACAACGGGGATCTCCTACGAGCAGTACTTC.

The chain combines TRBV30 with TRBJ1-1, with a tentative D call TRBD1 (5 bases). The CDR3 loop spans 14 amino acids. V lost 0 bases and J 1 base, leaving 9 bases between the germline ends. From germline, CDR1 is GTSNPN and CDR2 SVGIG (reference sequence). CDR3 nucleotides: TGTGCCTGGAGTGTTTACAGGAAGAACACTGAAGCTTTCTTT. Amino acid sequence: CAWSVYRKNTEAFF.

This clone was found a few times. The chain employs TRBV27 and TRBJ2-1; D is possibly TRBD1 (5 bases). The germline gives CDR1 MNHEY, CDR2 SMNVEV (reference sequence). V was trimmed by 5 bases and J by 12 bases, leaving 17 bases between them. The CDR3 totals 13 residues. CDR3 nucleotide sequence: TGTGCCAGCAGTCTGACCTGGCAAAGGGGGCAGTTCTTC. As protein: CASSLTWQRGQFF.

This clone was picked up a small number of times. The J gene is TRBJ2-3, the V gene TRBV6-4, with D perhaps matching TRBD2 (6 bases). This CDR3 has 14 residues. Per germline, CDR1 MRHNA and CDR2 SNTAGT. The germline V and J ends were trimmed by 3 bases and 0 bases, with 7 bases remaining between them. This CDR3 is CASSEGTSTDTQYF. The CDR3 region has the DNA TGTGCCAGCAGTGAAGGGACTAGCACAGATACGCAGTATTTT.

The rearrangement links TRBV5-1 to TRBJ1-4; no firm D call. Trimming removed 2 bases from V and 7 bases from J, with 12 bases in between. Germline V gene lookup returns CDR1 SGHRS and CDR2 YFSETQ. CDR3 length: 14 residues. In DNA, the CDR3 is TGCGCCAGCAGCTTACGCGGGTCAATTGAAAAACTGTTTTTT. Its translation is CASSLRGSIEKLFF.

This clone has a handful of counts. The V and J genes are TRBV7-9 and TRBJ1-2, with 7 bases fitting TRBD1. The CDR3 loop spans 15 amino acids. The J segment lost 1 base and the V segment lost 1 base, leaving 3 bases of the junction unmatched. CDR1 and CDR2 from the germline V gene are SEHNR and FQNEAQ (reference sequence). The CDR3 here is CASSLGGQFNYGYTF. The CDR3 DNA reads as TGTGCCAGCAGCTTAGGGGGACAGTTTAACTATGGCTACACCTTC.

J is TRBJ2-2 and V is TRBV24-1, with D unclear. Germline V gene lookup returns CDR1 KGHDR and CDR2 SFDVKD. The CDR3 totals 15 residues. Trimming shortened V by 4 bases and J by 2 bases, and 10 bases separated the two germline ends. CDR3 DNA sequence: TGTGCCACCAGTGAGGTAGGGATTAACACCGGGGAGCTGTTTTTT. Translated: CATSEVGINTGELFF.

The chain carries TRBV5-1 and TRBJ2-2; D remains unclear. Germline V gives CDR1 SGHRS, CDR2 YFSETQ. V was trimmed by 5 bases and J by 4 bases, leaving 12 bases between them. This CDR3 has 14 residues. Here the CDR3 reads CASSFQVGTGELFF. The CDR3 bases are TGCGCCAGCAGTTTTCAGGTCGGCACCGGGGAGCTGTTTTTT.

The rearrangement uses TRBV4-1 and TRBJ2-2; 12 bases match TRBD2. The CDR3 length is 15 residues. Germline-derived CDR1 and CDR2 are MGHRA and YSYEKL. J gave up 6 bases and V 1 base, and 0 bases lay outside the gene matches. CDR3 sequence (DNA): TGCGCCAGCAGCCAAGCTAGCGGGGGGGCCGGGGAGCTGTTTTTT. Amino acid sequence: CASSQASGGAGELFF.

The V call is TRBV7-9, the J call TRBJ2-2; 7 nucleotides match TRBD1. The germline gives CDR1 SEHNR, CDR2 FQNEAQ (reference sequence). Unmatched junction bases numbered 12, after V lost 5 bases and J lost 0 bases. CDR3 length equals 18 residues. The CDR3 nucleotides are TGTGCCAGCAGCCCTACTCGGGGCGGACAGGCGAACACCGGGGAGCTGTTTTTT. It encodes CASSPTRGGQANTGELFF.

The gene calls are TRBV14 and TRBJ2-1, with D hard to call. V shed 4 bases and J shed 4 bases, with 11 bases lying between them. The CDR3 runs 14 residues. Germline V gene data show CDR1 as SGHDN and CDR2 as FVKESK. The CDR3 sequence: CASSRQGPYNEQFF. CDR3 nucleotides: TGTGCCAGCAGCCGTCAAGGGCCGTACAATGAGCAGTTCTTC.

This clone occurred a few times. The chain employs TRBV29-1 and TRBJ2-7; D assignment may be TRBD1 or TRBD2 (5 bases each). The germline gives CDR1 SQVTM, CDR2 ANQGSEA. CDR3 length: 13 amino acids. The V end lost 6 bases, the J end lost 3 bases, and 15 bases lay between the germline ends. CDR3 in amino acids: CSVAGTDNYEQYF. CDR3 DNA sequence: TGCAGCGTGGCCGGGACGGACAACTACGAGCAGTACTTC.

V is TRBV7-2 and J is TRBJ1-5, with a tentative D call TRBD1 (5 bases). V lost 6 bases to trimming and J lost 4 bases, with 13 bases between them. Germline V gene data show CDR1 as SGHTA and CDR2 as FQGNSA. There are 14 residues in the CDR3. CDR3 loop: CASSPGLRNQPQHF. CDR3 sequence (DNA): TGTGCCAGCAGTCCGGGACTTCGAAATCAGCCCCAGCATTTT.

This clone was seen a handful of times. The chain has TRBV30 and TRBJ1-1; D is undetermined. The germline V and J ends were trimmed by 2 bases and 5 bases, with 15 bases remaining between them. This CDR3 spans 14 amino acids. Per the germline V gene, CDR1 is GTSNPN and CDR2 is SVGIG (reference sequence). CDR3 nucleotide sequence: TGTGCCTGGAGTCTAGGACGGATAAAAACTGAAGCTTTCTTT. Amino acids: CAWSLGRIKTEAFF.

The chain recombines TRBV4-1 with TRBJ2-3; 8 positions agree with TRBD2. CDR3 length: 17 amino acids. V dropped 3 bases and J dropped 1; count of bases not matched to a gene: 9. The germline CDR1 and CDR2 sequences are MGHRA and YSYEKL. The CDR3 spells CASSHKEGREGTDTQYF. The CDR3, as DNA: TGCGCCAGCAGCCATAAAGAGGGGCGGGAGGGCACAGATACGCAGTATTTT.

The chain has TRBV2 and TRBJ2-3, with a tentative D call TRBD1 (7 bases). V dropped 4 bases and J dropped 4 bases, with 15 bases sitting between them. The CDR3 runs to 15 residues. In germline, CDR1 is SNHLY, CDR2 FYNNEI. The CDR3 loop reads CASSAISGGPDTQYF. The CDR3 coding sequence is TGTGCCAGCAGTGCCATATCAGGGGGGCCAGATACGCAGTATTTT.

V is TRBV6-5 and J is TRBJ1-3, with D unresolved. V lost 7 bases and J lost 0, with 13 bases in between. This CDR3 spans 15 amino acids. Germline CDR1 MNHEY, CDR2 SVGAGI. The CDR3 reads CASKVSQSSGNTIYF. In DNA, the CDR3 is TGTGCCAGCAAAGTATCACAGAGCTCTGGAAACACCATATATTTT.

The chain carries TRBV9 and TRBJ1-2; a possible D gene is TRBD1 (5 bases). Germline assignment: CDR1 SGDLS and CDR2 YYNGEE. Trimming left V 4 bases short and J 4 bases short, with 14 bases between. The CDR3 is made up of 14 amino acids. This CDR3 reads CASSPRGLPYGYTF. CDR3 nucleotides: TGTGCCAGCAGCCCCCGGGGACTGCCCTATGGCTACACCTTC.

This sequence joins TRBV6-5 and TRBJ2-7; 8 nucleotides match TRBD1. V shed 6 bases, J shed 2 bases, and the junction held 6 bases outside the gene matches. The germline V gene has CDR1 MNHEY and CDR2 SVGAGI. The CDR3 is 14 amino acids. CDR3: CASSQDRAPYEQYF. CDR3 DNA sequence: TGTGCCAGCAGCCAGGACAGGGCTCCCTACGAGCAGTACTTC.

J is TRBJ2-3 and V is TRBV3-1 (or the pseudogene TRBV3-2), with TRBD2 matching 11 bases. CDR1 LGHDT and CDR2 YNNKEL come from the germline V gene (reference sequence). Trimming at V came to 0 bases and at J to 10 bases, leaving 9 bases not matched to a gene. The CDR3 extends over 16 amino acids. The CDR3 DNA reads as TGTGCCAGCAGCCAAGAGGCGTCTAGCGGGGGGAAATCGCAGTATTTT. This translates into CASSQEASSGGKSQYF.

This chain joins TRBV7-8 and TRBJ2-2; D possibly matches TRBD1 or TRBD2 (5 bases each). Trimming left V 5 bases short and J 4 bases short, with 11 bases between. CDR3 size: 14 residues. CDR1 and CDR2 (germline): SGHVS, FQNEAQ. Written as DNA, the CDR3 is TGTGCCAGCAGCCCTCGGGACGGCACCGGGGAGCTGTTTTTT. It translates to CASSPRDGTGELFF.

The V gene is TRBV2, the J gene TRBJ2-2, with 7 bases aligning to TRBD1. The CDR3 length is 19 residues. Trimming at V came to 2 bases and at J to 2 bases, leaving 14 bases not matched to a gene. CDR1 is SNHLY and CDR2 is FYNNEI in the germline V gene. The CDR3 sequence: CASSELRDSGRVNTGELFF. CDR3 DNA sequence: TGTGCCAGCAGTGAACTCCGGGACAGCGGTAGGGTTAACACCGGGGAGCTGTTTTTT.

The rearrangement uses TRBV2 and TRBJ1-1; D ambiguous. Looked up from germline, CDR1 is SNHLY and CDR2 is FYNNEI. The CDR3 totals 11 residues. Trimming stripped 6 bases from V and 1 base from J, with 3 bases between. This chain's CDR3 is CASRQNTEAFF. CDR3 nucleotide sequence: TGTGCCAGCAGACAGAACACTGAAGCTTTCTTT. Filled out from reference TRBV2 and TRBJ1-1, the complete variable domain reads EPEVTQTPSHQVTQMGQEVILRCVPISNHLYFYWYRQILGQKVEFLVSFYNNEISEKSEIFDDQFSVERPDGSNFTLKIRSTKLEDSAMYFCASRQNTEAFFGQGTRLTVV.